A single TCR beta chain is shown here with its context. Its antigen is unidentified. The sample originates from a study of tumor-infiltrating lymphocytes in primary liver carcinoma. Study summary: Stage T1-T3 N0M0 tumors measured 4.2 to 10 cm at most.

Investigators took RNA and DNA out together from roughly 20-30 mg of unsorted bulk tissue. cDNA specific to TCR beta was made from approximately 0.55 ug of total RNA, with a constant-region primer employed for priming. Each TCR beta library was derived from three nested multiplex PCR rounds that employed slightly modified ARM-PCR. TRBV1-TRBV30 forward primers paired with a C-beta reverse primer were used in the first two PCR rounds, which ran approximately 11 cycles each. MiXCR, run by TCRdb on the multiplex PCR reads, gives a single entry per CDR3 protein. The table lists about 74,000 distinct CDR3 sequences, 60% to 75% of them singletons. V shed 1 base and J shed 3 bases, with 9 bases lying between them. CDR3 size: 14 residues. CDR1 and CDR2 (germline): SGHVS, FQNEAQ. Whole-study results and caveats: Roughly 7.5-24% of top clones, and no more, occurred in all five tumor regions.

This chain links TRBV7-8 with TRBJ1-1; no clear D. Sequencing input: liver tumor tissue from sampling region 4. The subset was: tumor region T4, right-lateral pole. The TCR comes from a man aged 35 to 55 with primary liver carcinoma and hepatitis B virus infection. CDR3 protein: CASSLVGIDTEAFF. For the CDR3, the DNA is TGTGCCAGCAGCTTAGTGGGGATAGACACTGAAGCTTTCTTT. Full variable domain (outside the CDR3, taken from reference TRBV7-8 and TRBJ1-1): GAGVSQSPRYKVAKRGQDVALRCDPISGHVSLFWYQQALGQGPEFLTYFQNEAQLDKSGLPSDRFFAERPEGSVSTLKIQRTQQEDSAVYLCASSLVGIDTEAFFGQGTRLTVV.